The clone carrying this T cell receptor beta chain showed up many times. The sample belongs to a study of T cells in Graves' hyperthyroidism and ophthalmopathy. Background on the study: Blood from the periphery was taken at initial diagnosis, before any treatment.

It was RNA transcripts that yielded the amplified TCR beta CDR3 regions. A first-round RT-PCR of the TCR CDR3 used the HTBI primer set. TCRdb redid the calling of the multiplex PCR reads with MiXCR, one entry per CDR3 protein. The sample gives about 350,000 distinct CDR3 sequences, around 13% of which show up once; around 23% is in the top ten. V trimming: 0 bases; J trimming: 0 bases; junction bases outside the gene matches: 2. Looked up from germline, CDR1 is SGHTA and CDR2 is FQGTGA. The CDR3 is made up of 16 amino acids. Hyperthyroidism of Graves' type that showed no ophthalmopathy progression within 18 months was stable.

This chain joins TRBV7-3 and TRBJ2-1; the match to TRBD2 covers 7 bases. Sequencing used blood. The receptor comes from a woman in her 30s with Graves' hyperthyroidism. The CDR3 sequence is CASSLTGGSSYNEQFF. Written as DNA, the CDR3 is TGTGCCAGCAGCTTAACCGGCGGGAGCTCCTACAATGAGCAGTTCTTC.